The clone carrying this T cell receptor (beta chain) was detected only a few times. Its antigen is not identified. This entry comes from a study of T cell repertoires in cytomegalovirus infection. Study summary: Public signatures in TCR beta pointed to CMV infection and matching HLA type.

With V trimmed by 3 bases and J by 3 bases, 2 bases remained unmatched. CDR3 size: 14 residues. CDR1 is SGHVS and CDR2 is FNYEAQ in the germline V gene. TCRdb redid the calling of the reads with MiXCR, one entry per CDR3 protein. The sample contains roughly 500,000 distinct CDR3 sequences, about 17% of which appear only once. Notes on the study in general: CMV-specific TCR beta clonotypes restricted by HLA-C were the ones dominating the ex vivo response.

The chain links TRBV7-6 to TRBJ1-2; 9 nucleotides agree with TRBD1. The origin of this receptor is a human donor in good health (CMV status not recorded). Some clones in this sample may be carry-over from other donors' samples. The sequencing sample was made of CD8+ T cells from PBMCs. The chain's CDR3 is CASSLGTGYYGYTF. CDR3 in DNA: TGTGCCAGCAGCTTGGGGACAGGGTACTATGGCTACACCTTC. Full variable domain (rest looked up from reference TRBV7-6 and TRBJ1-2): GAGVSQSPRYKVTKRGQDVALRCDPISGHVSLYWYRQALGQGPEFLTYFNYEAQQDKSGLPNDRFSAERPEGSISTLTIQRTEQRDSAMYRCASSLGTGYYGYTFGSGTRLTVV.